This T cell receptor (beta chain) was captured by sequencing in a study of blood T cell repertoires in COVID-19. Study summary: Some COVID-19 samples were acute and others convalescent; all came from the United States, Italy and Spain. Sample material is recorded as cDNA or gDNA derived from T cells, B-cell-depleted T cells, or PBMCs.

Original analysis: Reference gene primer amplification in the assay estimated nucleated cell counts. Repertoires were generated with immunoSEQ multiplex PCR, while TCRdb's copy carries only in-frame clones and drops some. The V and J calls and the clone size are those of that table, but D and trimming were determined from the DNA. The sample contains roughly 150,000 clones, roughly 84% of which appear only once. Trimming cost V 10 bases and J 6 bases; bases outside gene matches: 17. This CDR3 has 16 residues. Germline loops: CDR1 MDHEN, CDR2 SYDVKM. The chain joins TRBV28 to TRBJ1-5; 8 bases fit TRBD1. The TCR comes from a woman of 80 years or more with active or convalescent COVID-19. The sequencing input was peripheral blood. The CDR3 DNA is TGTGCCACCACTACATCCCAGGGGGCGCTGACTCAGCCCCAGCATTTT. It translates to CATTTSQGALTQPQHF. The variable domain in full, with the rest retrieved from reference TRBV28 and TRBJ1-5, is DVKVTQSSRYLVKRTGEKVFLECVQDMDHENMFWYRQDPGLGLRLIYFSYDVKMKEKGDIPEGYSVSREKKERFSLILESASTNQTSMYLCATTTSQGALTQPQHFGDGTRLSIL.